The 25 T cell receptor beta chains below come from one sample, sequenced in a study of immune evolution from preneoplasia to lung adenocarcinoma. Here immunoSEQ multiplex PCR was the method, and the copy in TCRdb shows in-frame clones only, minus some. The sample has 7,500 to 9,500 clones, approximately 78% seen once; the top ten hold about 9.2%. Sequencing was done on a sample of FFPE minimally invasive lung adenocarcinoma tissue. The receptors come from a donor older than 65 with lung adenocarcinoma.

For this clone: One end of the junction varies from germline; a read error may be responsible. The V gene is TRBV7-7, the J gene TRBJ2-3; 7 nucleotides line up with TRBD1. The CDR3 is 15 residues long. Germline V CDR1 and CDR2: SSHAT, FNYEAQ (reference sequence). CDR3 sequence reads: CASSLGGWDPDTQYF. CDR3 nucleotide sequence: TGTGCTAGCAGCTTAGGGGGCTGGGACCCAGATACGCAGTATTTT. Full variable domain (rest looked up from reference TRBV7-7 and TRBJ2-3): GAGVSQSPRYKVTKRGQDVTLRCDPISSHATLYWYQQALGQGPEFLTYFNYEAQPDKSGLPSDRFSAERPEGSISTLTIQRTEQRDSAMYRCASSLGGWDPDTQYFGPGTRLTVL.

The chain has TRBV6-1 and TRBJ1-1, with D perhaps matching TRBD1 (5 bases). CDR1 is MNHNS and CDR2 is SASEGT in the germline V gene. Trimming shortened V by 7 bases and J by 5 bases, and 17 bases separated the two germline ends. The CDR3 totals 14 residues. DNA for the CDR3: TGTGCCAGCACCCCCGGGCAGGGTGAGACTGAAGCTTTCTTT. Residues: CASTPGQGETEAFF.

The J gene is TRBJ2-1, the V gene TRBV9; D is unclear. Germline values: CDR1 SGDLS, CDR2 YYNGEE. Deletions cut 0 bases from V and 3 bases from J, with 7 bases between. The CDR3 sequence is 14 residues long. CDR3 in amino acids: CASSVEAGYNEQFF. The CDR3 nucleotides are TGTGCCAGCAGCGTAGAGGCAGGCTACAATGAGCAGTTCTTC.

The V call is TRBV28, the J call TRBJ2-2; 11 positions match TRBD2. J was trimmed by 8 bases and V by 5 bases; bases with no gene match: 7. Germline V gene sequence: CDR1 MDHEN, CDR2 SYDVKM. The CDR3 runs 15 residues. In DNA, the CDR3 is TGTGCCAGCAGTCAACTAGCGGGAGAAGGGGGGGAGCTGTTTTTT. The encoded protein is CASSQLAGEGGELFF.

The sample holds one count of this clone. CDR3 region: CASSYSWAGQETQYF. Written as DNA, the CDR3 is TGTGCCAGCAGTTACTCCTGGGCGGGACAAGAGACCCAGTACTTC. This sequence joins TRBV6-5 and TRBJ2-5; tentatively, D is TRBD2 (6 bases). The CDR3 consists of 15 residues. The V end lost 0 bases, the J end lost 2 bases, and 10 bases lay between the germline ends. Germline CDR1 and CDR2: MNHEY and SVGAGI.

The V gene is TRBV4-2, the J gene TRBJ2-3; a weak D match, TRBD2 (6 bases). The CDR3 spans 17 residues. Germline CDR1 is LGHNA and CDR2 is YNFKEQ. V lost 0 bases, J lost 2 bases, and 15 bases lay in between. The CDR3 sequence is CASSQEKRDLHTDTQYF. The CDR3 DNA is TGTGCCAGCAGCCAAGAGAAACGGGACTTGCACACAGATACGCAGTATTTT.

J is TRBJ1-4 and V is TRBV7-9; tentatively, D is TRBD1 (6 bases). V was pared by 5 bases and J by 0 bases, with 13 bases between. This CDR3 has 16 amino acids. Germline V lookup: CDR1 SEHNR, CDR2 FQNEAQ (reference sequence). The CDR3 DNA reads TGTGCCAGCAGCCTATACAGGGTTGCAACTAATGAAAAACTGTTTTTT. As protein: CASSLYRVATNEKLFF. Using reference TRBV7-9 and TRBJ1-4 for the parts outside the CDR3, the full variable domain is DTGVSQNPRHKITKRGQNVTFRCDPISEHNRLYWYRQTLGQGPEFLTYFQNEAQLEKSRLLSDRFSAERPKGSFSTLEIQRTEQGDSAMYLCASSLYRVATNEKLFFGSGTQLSVL.

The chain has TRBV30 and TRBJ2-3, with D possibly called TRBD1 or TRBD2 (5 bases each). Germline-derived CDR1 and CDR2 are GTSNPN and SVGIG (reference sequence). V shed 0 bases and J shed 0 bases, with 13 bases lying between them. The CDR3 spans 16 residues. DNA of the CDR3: TGTGCCTGGAGTGTAGGGGCGGGTGGGAGCACAGATACGCAGTATTTT. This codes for CAWSVGAGGSTDTQYF.

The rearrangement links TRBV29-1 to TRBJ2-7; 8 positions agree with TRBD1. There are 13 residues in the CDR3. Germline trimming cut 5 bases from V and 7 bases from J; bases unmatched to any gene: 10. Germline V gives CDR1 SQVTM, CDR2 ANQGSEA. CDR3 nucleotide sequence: TGCAGCGTTATCGGGGACAGGCATGGGGAGCAGTACTTC. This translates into CSVIGDRHGEQYF.

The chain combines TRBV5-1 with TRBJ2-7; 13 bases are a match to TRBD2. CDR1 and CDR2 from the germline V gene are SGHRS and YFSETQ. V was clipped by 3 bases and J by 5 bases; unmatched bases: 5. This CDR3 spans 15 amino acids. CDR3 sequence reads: CASSSTSGRVHEQYF. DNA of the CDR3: TGCGCCAGCAGCTCAACTAGCGGGAGGGTCCACGAGCAGTACTTC.

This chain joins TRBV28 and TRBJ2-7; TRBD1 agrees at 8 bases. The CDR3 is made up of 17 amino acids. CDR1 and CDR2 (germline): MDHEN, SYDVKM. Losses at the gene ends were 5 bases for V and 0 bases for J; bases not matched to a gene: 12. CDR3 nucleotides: TGTGCCAGCAGTCCCTCGCTGGGCAGGGGGCTCTCCTACGAGCAGTACTTC. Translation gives CASSPSLGRGLSYEQYF.

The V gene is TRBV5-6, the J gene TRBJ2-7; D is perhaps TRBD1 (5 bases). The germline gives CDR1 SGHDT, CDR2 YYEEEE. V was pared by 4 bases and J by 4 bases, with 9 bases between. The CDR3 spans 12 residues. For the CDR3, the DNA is TGTGCCAGCAGCCGACAGTCTTACGAGCAGTACTTC. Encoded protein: CASSRQSYEQYF.

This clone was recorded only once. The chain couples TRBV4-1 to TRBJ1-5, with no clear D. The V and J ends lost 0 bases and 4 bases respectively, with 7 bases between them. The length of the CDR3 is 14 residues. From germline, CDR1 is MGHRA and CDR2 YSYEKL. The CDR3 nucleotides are TGCGCCAGCAGCCAAGAATCCGGGAATCAGCCCCAGCATTTT. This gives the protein CASSQESGNQPQHF.

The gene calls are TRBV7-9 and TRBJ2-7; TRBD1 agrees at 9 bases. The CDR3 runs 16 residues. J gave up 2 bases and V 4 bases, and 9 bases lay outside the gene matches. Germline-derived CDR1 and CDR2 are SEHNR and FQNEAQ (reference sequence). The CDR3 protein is CASSSVWGDRAYEQYF. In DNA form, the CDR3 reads TGTGCCAGCAGCTCGGTATGGGGGGACAGGGCCTACGAGCAGTACTTC.

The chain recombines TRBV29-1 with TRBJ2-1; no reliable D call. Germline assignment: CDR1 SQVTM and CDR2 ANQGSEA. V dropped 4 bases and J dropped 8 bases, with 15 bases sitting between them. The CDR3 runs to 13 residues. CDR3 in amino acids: CSVGPGVGHEQFF. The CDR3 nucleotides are TGCAGCGTTGGACCCGGTGTTGGGCATGAGCAGTTCTTC.

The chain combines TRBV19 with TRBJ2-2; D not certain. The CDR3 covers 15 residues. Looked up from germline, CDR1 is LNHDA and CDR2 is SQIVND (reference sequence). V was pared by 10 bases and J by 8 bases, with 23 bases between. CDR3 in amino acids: CATMTTPSFEGELFF. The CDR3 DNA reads TGTGCCACGATGACAACACCCTCGTTTGAAGGGGAGCTGTTTTTT.

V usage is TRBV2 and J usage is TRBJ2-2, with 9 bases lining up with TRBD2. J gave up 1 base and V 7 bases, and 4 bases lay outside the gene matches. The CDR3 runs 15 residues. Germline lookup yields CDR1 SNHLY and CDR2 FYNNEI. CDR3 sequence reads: CASKKAGGNTGELFF. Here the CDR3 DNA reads TGTGCCAGCAAAAAAGCGGGGGGGAACACCGGGGAGCTGTTTTTT.

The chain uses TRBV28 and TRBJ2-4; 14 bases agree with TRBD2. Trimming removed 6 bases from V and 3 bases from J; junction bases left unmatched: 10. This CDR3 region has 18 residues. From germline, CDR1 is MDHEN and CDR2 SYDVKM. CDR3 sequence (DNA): TGTGCCAGCAGCTCCGGACTAGCGGGAGGACGGGGCAAAAACATTCAGTACTTC. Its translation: CASSSGLAGGRGKNIQYF.

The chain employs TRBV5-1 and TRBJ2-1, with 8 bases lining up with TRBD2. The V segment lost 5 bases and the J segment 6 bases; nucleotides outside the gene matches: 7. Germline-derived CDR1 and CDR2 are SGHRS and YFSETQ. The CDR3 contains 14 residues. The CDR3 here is CASSQGLAPNEQFF. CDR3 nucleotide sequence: TGCGCCAGCAGTCAAGGACTAGCCCCCAATGAGCAGTTCTTC.

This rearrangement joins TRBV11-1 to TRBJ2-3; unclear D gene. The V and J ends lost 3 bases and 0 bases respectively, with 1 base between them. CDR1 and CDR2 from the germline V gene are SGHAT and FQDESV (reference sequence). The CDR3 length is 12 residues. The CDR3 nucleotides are TGTGCCAGCAGCTTTAGCACAGATACGCAGTATTTT. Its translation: CASSFSTDTQYF.

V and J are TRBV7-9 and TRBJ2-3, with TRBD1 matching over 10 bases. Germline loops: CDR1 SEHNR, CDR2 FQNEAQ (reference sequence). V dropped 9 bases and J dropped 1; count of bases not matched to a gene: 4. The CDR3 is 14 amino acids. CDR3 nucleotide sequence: TGTGCCAGTAGGACAGGGGGAGGCACAGATACGCAGTATTTT. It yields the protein CASRTGGGTDTQYF.

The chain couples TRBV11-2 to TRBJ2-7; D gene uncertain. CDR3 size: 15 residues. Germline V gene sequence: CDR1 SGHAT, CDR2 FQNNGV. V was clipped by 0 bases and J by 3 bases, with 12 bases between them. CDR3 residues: CASSLDLGGRYEQYF. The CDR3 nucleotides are TGTGCCAGCAGCTTAGATTTAGGCGGACGCTACGAGCAGTACTTC.

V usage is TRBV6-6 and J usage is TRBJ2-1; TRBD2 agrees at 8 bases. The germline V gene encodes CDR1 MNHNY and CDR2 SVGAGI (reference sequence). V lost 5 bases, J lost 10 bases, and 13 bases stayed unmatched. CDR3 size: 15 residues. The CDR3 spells CASSLLAGGDWEQFF. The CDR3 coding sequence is TGTGCCAGCAGTCTCCTCGCGGGGGGAGATTGGGAGCAGTTCTTC.

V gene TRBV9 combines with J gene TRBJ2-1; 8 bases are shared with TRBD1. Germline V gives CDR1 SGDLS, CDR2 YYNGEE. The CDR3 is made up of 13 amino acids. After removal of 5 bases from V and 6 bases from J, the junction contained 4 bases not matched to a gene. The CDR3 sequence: CASRGTGGNEQFF. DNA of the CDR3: TGTGCCAGCAGGGGGACAGGAGGCAATGAGCAGTTCTTC.

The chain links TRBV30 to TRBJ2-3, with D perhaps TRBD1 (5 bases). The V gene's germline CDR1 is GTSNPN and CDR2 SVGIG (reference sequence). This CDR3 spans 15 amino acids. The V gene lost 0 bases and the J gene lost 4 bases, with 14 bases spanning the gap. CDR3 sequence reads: CAWSVPREGSDTQYF. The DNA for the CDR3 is TGTGCCTGGAGTGTACCCAGGGAAGGTTCAGATACGCAGTATTTT.